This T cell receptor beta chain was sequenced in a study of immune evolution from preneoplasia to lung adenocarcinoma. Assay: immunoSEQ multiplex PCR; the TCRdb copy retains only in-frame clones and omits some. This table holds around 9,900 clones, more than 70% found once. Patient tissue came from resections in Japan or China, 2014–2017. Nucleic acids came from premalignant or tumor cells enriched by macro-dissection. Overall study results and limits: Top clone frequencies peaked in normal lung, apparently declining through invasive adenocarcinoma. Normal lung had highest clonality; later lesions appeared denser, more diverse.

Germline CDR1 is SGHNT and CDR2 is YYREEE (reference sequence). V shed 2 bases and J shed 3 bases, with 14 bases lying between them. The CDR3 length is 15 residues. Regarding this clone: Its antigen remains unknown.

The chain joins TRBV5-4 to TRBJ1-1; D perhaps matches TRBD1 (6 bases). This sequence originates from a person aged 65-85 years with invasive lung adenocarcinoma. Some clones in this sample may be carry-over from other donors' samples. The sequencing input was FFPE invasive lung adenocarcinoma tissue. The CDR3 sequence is CASSLQGLGDTEAFF. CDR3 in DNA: TGTGCCAGCAGCTTACAGGGCTTGGGGGACACTGAAGCTTTCTTT.